This T cell receptor (beta chain) was captured in a study of blood T cell repertoires in COVID-19. Source study methods: By means of reference gene primer amplification, nucleated cell counts were estimated. Repertoires were generated with immunoSEQ multiplex PCR, while TCRdb's copy carries only in-frame clones and drops some. V and J calls plus clone size are reproduced from that table; the DNA served to infer D and trimming. Of 30,000 to 40,000 clones listed, 65% to 90% are singletons. The table lists this clone with a few counts. The V gene's germline CDR1 is SGHNT and CDR2 YENEEA. V gave up 5 bases and J gave up 2 bases, with 9 bases separating them. The CDR3 is 13 amino acids.

The clonotype was recovered from a woman aged 80 or over with active or convalescent COVID-19. Sample: peripheral blood. J is TRBJ2-5 and V is TRBV11-3; a weak D match, TRBD1 (6 bases). CDR3 DNA sequence: TGTGCCAGCAGCGTCGGACAGCAAGAGACCCAGTACTTC. Residues: CASSVGQQETQYF.